The 28 T cell receptor beta chains presented below share a single source sample, sequenced in a study of T cells in localized non-small cell lung cancer. Produced via immunoSEQ multiplex PCR; TCRdb's table is partial and in-frame only. The sample has approximately 31,000 clones; around four fifths are singletons. The sequencing used peripheral blood, collected before any cancer treatment. The receptors here all came from a male donor older than 55 with stage II squamous cell lung carcinoma.

The genes are TRBV13 and TRBJ2-7, with no clear D. There are 12 residues in the CDR3. Trimming pared 8 bases from V and 2 bases from J, leaving 10 bases between. Per the germline V gene, CDR1 is PRHDT and CDR2 is FYEKMQ (reference sequence). CDR3 coding DNA: TGTGCCAGCGCGGCAGGCCCCTACGAGCAGTACTTC. Protein product: CASAAGPYEQYF.

The chain is built from TRBV19 and TRBJ1-1, with a tentative D call TRBD1 (6 bases). Germline V gives CDR1 LNHDA, CDR2 SQIVND (reference sequence). Trimming left V 5 bases short and J 5 bases short, with 21 bases between. The CDR3 is made up of 16 amino acids. Here the CDR3 DNA reads TGTGCCAGTAGTTGGTCATGGGGGGGCGGAGGGACTGAAGCTTTCTTT. Residues: CASSWSWGGGGTEAFF.

The V call is TRBV5-6, the J call TRBJ2-5; 10 bases are shared with TRBD1. Trimming at V came to 3 bases and at J to 4 bases, leaving 6 bases not matched to a gene. Germline CDR1 SGHDT, CDR2 YYEEEE. This CDR3 has 15 amino acids. CDR3 residues: CASSSDRGRLETQYF. Written as DNA, the CDR3 is TGTGCCAGCAGCTCCGACAGGGGGCGGTTAGAGACCCAGTACTTC.

The chain uses TRBV7-2 and TRBJ2-1; D call uncertain. Germline V CDR1 and CDR2: SGHTA, FQGNSA. The CDR3 covers 12 residues. V was pared by 8 bases and J by 1 base, with 6 bases between. CDR3: CASGQSYNEQFF. The CDR3, as DNA: TGTGCCAGCGGGCAGTCCTACAATGAGCAGTTCTTC.

This clone occurred a few times. J is TRBJ1-5 and V is TRBV12-5, with D possibly TRBD1 on 5 matching bases. The CDR3 consists of 13 residues. Trimming left V 2 bases short and J 6 bases short, with 8 bases between. The germline V gene encodes CDR1 LGHNT and CDR2 FRNRAP. The CDR3 here is CASGLTGGQPQHF. CDR3 DNA: TGTGCTAGTGGTTTGACAGGCGGTCAGCCCCAGCATTTT.

V usage is TRBV29-1 and J usage is TRBJ1-1, with a weak D call TRBD1 (6 bases). In germline, CDR1 is SQVTM, CDR2 ANQGSEA. V was shortened by 8 bases and J by 4 bases, with 17 bases between the two germline ends. There are 13 residues in the CDR3. CDR3 loop: CSLEGRGGTEAFF. The DNA for the CDR3 is TGCAGCCTGGAGGGCAGGGGAGGCACTGAAGCTTTCTTT.

This chain uses TRBV6-4 with TRBJ1-5; D is unclear. The CDR3 length is 16 residues. V shed 3 bases and J shed 5 bases, with 17 bases lying between them. Germline V gives CDR1 MRHNA, CDR2 SNTAGT. The CDR3 DNA reads TGTGCCAGCAGTGAGCAAATCGAGGGTATGTATCAGCCCCAGCATTTT. Its translation: CASSEQIEGMYQPQHF.

This chain connects TRBV5-1 to TRBJ2-7; D possibly matches TRBD1 or TRBD2 (5 bases each). Germline V gene data show CDR1 as SGHRS and CDR2 as YFSETQ. Trimming took off 1 base at V and 3 bases at J, with 11 bases between the two ends. The CDR3 runs 14 residues. CDR3 bases: TGCGCCAGCAGCTTGAGGGACGATGGCTACGAGCAGTACTTC. Residues: CASSLRDDGYEQYF. Looking up the rest from reference TRBV5-1 and TRBJ2-7 gives the full variable domain: KAGVTQTPRYLIKTRGQQVTLSCSPISGHRSVSWYQQTPGQGLQFLFEYFSETQRNKGNFPGRFSGRQFSNSRSEMNVSTLELGDSALYLCASSLRDDGYEQYFGPGTRLTVT.

The chain couples TRBV30 to TRBJ2-7, with a tentative D call TRBD2 (6 bases). The CDR3 runs to 13 residues. Deletions cut 3 bases from V and 3 bases from J, with 12 bases between. Germline V gene data show CDR1 as GTSNPN and CDR2 as SVGIG (reference sequence). The CDR3 region is CAWRGGKVYEQYF. Written as DNA, the CDR3 is TGTGCCTGGAGGGGGGGTAAGGTCTACGAGCAGTACTTC.

The CDR3 coding sequence is TGTGCCAGCAGCTTAGGACAGGACACCGGGGAGCTGTTTTTT. This gives the protein CASSLGQDTGELFF. The chain employs TRBV5-4 and TRBJ2-2; 7 bases map to TRBD1. Germline V gives CDR1 SGHNT, CDR2 YYREEE (reference sequence). Trimming at V came to 2 bases and at J to 3 bases, leaving 1 base not matched to a gene. CDR3 length equals 14 residues. The variable domain in full, with the rest retrieved from reference TRBV5-4 and TRBJ2-2, is ETGVTQSPTHLIKTRGQQVTLRCSSQSGHNTVSWYQQALGQGPQFIFQYYREEENGRGNFPPRFSGLQFPNYSSELNVNALELDDSALYLCASSLGQDTGELFFGEGSRLTVL.

The chain uses TRBV27 and TRBJ1-1; the D gene is possibly TRBD1 (5 bases). The CDR3 runs 14 residues. V lost 6 bases and J lost 1, with 12 bases in between. Germline assignment: CDR1 MNHEY and CDR2 SMNVEV (reference sequence). CDR3 DNA sequence: TGTGCCAGCAGGGGGAGGGACGGGAACACTGAAGCTTTCTTT. It is translated as CASRGRDGNTEAFF.

This clone was recorded only once. The chain links TRBV5-4 to TRBJ1-5, with D uncertain. Trimming took off 4 bases at V and 4 bases at J, with 9 bases between the two ends. Germline CDR1 reads SGHNT; CDR2 reads YYREEE (reference sequence). The CDR3 length is 13 residues. In nucleotides, the CDR3 is TGTGCCAGCAGCCCTGGATGGAATCAGCCCCAGCATTTT. Its translation: CASSPGWNQPQHF.

The chain uses TRBV11-2 and TRBJ2-1; D might be TRBD1 or TRBD2, each matching 7 bases. In germline, CDR1 is SGHAT, CDR2 FQNNGV. V gave up 4 bases and J gave up 5 bases, with 18 bases separating them. There are 16 residues in the CDR3. CDR3 DNA sequence: TGTGCCAGCAGCTCGCCGGCAGGGGGGGTTAACAATGAGCAGTTCTTC. This sequence encodes CASSSPAGGVNNEQFF.

The chain recombines TRBV18 with TRBJ1-1; D unresolved. Germline CDR1 and CDR2: KGHSH and LQKENI. The V end lost 3 bases, the J end lost 6 bases, and 8 bases lay between the germline ends. The CDR3 runs 12 residues. The CDR3 region is CASSPSPPEAFF. CDR3 DNA sequence: TGTGCCAGCTCACCGTCACCCCCTGAAGCTTTCTTT.

This clone was seen a few times. The genes are TRBV7-9 and TRBJ2-5; maybe TRBD1 (6 bases). CDR1 is SEHNR and CDR2 is FQNEAQ in the germline V gene (reference sequence). The CDR3 sequence is 14 residues long. Trimming cost V 7 bases and J 0 bases, with 12 bases left between them. The CDR3 here is CASTTRTDQETQYF. The CDR3 nucleotides are TGTGCCAGCACCACCAGGACAGACCAAGAGACCCAGTACTTC.

The CDR3 sequence: CASSLGTGGYQPQHF. CDR3 DNA sequence: TGTGCCAGCAGTTTGGGGACAGGGGGTTATCAGCCCCAGCATTTT. The V gene is TRBV27, the J gene TRBJ1-5; 11 bases align to TRBD1. In germline, CDR1 is MNHEY, CDR2 SMNVEV (reference sequence). Trimming took 3 bases from V and 5 from J; bases not matched to a gene: 3. The CDR3 covers 15 residues.

The chain carries TRBV7-2 and TRBJ1-2, with D unclear. Germline values: CDR1 SGHTA, CDR2 FQGNSA. V shed 1 base and J shed 2 bases, with 5 bases lying between them. The CDR3 loop spans 13 amino acids. The CDR3, as DNA: TGTGCCAGCAGCTTAGGTGGAAACTATGGCTACACCTTC. Translated: CASSLGGNYGYTF. The variable domain in full, completed from reference TRBV7-2 and TRBJ1-2, reads GAGVSQSPSNKVTEKGKDVELRCDPISGHTALYWYRQSLGQGLEFLIYFQGNSAPDKSGLPSDRFSAERTGGSVSTLTIQRTQQEDSAVYLCASSLGGNYGYTFGSGTRLTVV.

The V and J genes are TRBV4-2 and TRBJ2-7, with D tentatively TRBD1 or TRBD2 (6 bases each). Trimming took 6 bases from V and 2 from J, leaving 14 bases between them. Germline lookup yields CDR1 LGHNA and CDR2 YNFKEQ. This CDR3 comprises 14 residues. The CDR3 nucleotides are TGTGCCAGCAGGAGTAGGAGGGGGGCCTACGAGCAGTACTTC. It specifies CASRSRRGAYEQYF.

Concerning this clone itself: The sample holds other DNA sequences that translate to the same CDR3. This chain joins TRBV18 and TRBJ2-1, with D possibly matching TRBD2 (5 bases). This CDR3 contains 15 residues. Germline assignment: CDR1 KGHSH and CDR2 LQKENI. Trimming pared 0 bases from V and 0 bases from J, leaving 6 bases between. The CDR3 sequence is CASSPPGSSYNEQFF. DNA of the CDR3: TGTGCCAGCTCACCACCGGGGAGCTCCTACAATGAGCAGTTCTTC.

The chain is built from TRBV5-8 and TRBJ2-5; tentative D call: TRBD2 (6 bases). In germline, CDR1 is SGHTS, CDR2 YDEGEE. V was trimmed by 4 bases and J by 0 bases, leaving 13 bases between them. CDR3 length equals 15 residues. The CDR3 loop reads CASSRGGVYQETQYF. In DNA, the CDR3 is TGTGCCAGCAGCCGCGGCGGGGTGTACCAAGAGACCCAGTACTTC. The full variable domain, completed using reference TRBV5-8 and TRBJ2-5, is EAGVTQSPTHLIKTRGQQATLRCSPISGHTSVYWYQQALGLGLQFLLWYDEGEERNRGNFPPRFSGRQFPNYSSELNVNALELEDSALYLCASSRGGVYQETQYFGPGTRLLVL.

The genes are TRBV5-1 and TRBJ2-5; 8 bases fit TRBD1. The end of the DNA is better explained by TRBJ2-7, so the J call may be wrong. The CDR3 loop spans 16 amino acids. Germline-derived CDR1 and CDR2 are SGHRS and YFSETQ. This CDR3 is CASSFTGTGVIYEQYF. CDR3 sequence (DNA): TGCGCCAGCAGCTTTACCGGGACAGGAGTTATTTACGAGCAGTACTTC.

With regard to this clone: The sample carries other DNA sequences with the same CDR3. This chain uses TRBV19 with TRBJ2-7; 7 bases align to TRBD2. Trimming took 5 bases from V and 7 from J; bases not matched to a gene: 14. Germline V CDR1 and CDR2: LNHDA, SQIVND (reference sequence). This CDR3 spans 15 amino acids. CDR3 DNA: TGTGCCAGTAGTTCAGGACCGCGGGGGTGGTATGAGCAGTACTTC. Residues: CASSSGPRGWYEQYF. Using reference TRBV19 and TRBJ2-7 for the parts outside the CDR3, the full variable domain is DGGITQSPKYLFRKEGQNVTLSCEQNLNHDAMYWYRQDPGQGLRLIYYSQIVNDFQKGDIAEGYSVSREKKESFPLTVTSAQKNPTAFYLCASSSGPRGWYEQYFGPGTRLTVT.

This clone has only a few counts. The chain recombines TRBV21-1 with TRBJ2-1; the D segment call TRBD2 is taken from the table without a DNA check. TRBV21-1 is a pseudogene locus. The CDR3 has 16 amino acids. This CDR3 reads CASSKVASGGAYEQFF. CDR3 DNA: TGTGCCAGCAGCAAAGTAGCCAGCGGGGGGGCGTACGAGCAGTTCTTC.

The V gene is TRBV18, the J gene TRBJ1-5; 10 nucleotides line up with TRBD1. The CDR3 runs to 16 residues. CDR1 is KGHSH and CDR2 is LQKENI in the germline V gene. J gave up 7 bases and V 4 bases, and 10 bases lay outside the gene matches. The CDR3 sequence is CASSLLGTGEGQPQHF. CDR3 DNA: TGTGCCAGCTCACTCCTGGGGACAGGGGAGGGCCAGCCCCAGCATTTT.

V and J are TRBV6-5 and TRBJ1-1, with a weak D call TRBD1 (5 bases). CDR1 and CDR2 from the germline V gene are MNHEY and SVGAGI. The CDR3 consists of 14 residues. With 0 bases removed from V and 1 base from J, the gap between germline ends came to 6 bases. CDR3 residues: CASSYSRGNTEAFF. CDR3 DNA: TGTGCCAGCAGTTACTCAAGGGGGAACACTGAAGCTTTCTTT.

This sequence joins TRBV11-2 and TRBJ1-2, with D unclear. Trimming removed 5 bases from V and 7 bases from J, with 14 bases in between. Germline V gene sequence: CDR1 SGHAT, CDR2 FQNNGV. The CDR3 spans 13 residues. CDR3 bases: TGTGCCAGCAGCCCACCGGCCCGCGGTGGCTACACCTTC. It translates to CASSPPARGGYTF.

The rearrangement joins TRBV10-3 to TRBJ2-6; D is ambiguous. Trimming pared 4 bases from V and 4 bases from J, leaving 8 bases between. From germline, CDR1 is ENHRY and CDR2 SYGVKD. This CDR3 contains 14 residues. The CDR3 sequence: CAISGFGGANVLTF. CDR3 DNA sequence: TGTGCCATCAGTGGGTTCGGGGGGGCCAACGTCCTGACTTTC.

The rearrangement joins TRBV9 to TRBJ2-5; TRBD2 agrees at 14 bases. Germline trimming cut 2 bases from V and 6 bases from J; bases unmatched to any gene: 18. The CDR3 covers 20 residues. In germline, CDR1 is SGDLS, CDR2 YYNGEE. The CDR3 DNA reads TGTGCCAGCAGCGTGCCCGAAGGGACTAGCGGGAGTATGGCGGGGCAGACCCAGTACTTC. It is translated as CASSVPEGTSGSMAGQTQYF. The whole variable domain, remainder taken from reference TRBV9 and TRBJ2-5, is DSGVTQTPKHLITATGQRVTLRCSPRSGDLSVYWYQQSLDQGLQFLIQYYNGEERAKGNILERFSAQQFPDLHSELNLSSLELGDSALYFCASSVPEGTSGSMAGQTQYFGPGTRLLVL.